These 11 T cell receptor beta chains originate from one sample sequenced in a study of CXCR3-negative and CXCR3-positive naive CD8 T cells. TRB cDNA libraries were made by UMI-labeled 5' RACE. From its re-call of the 5' RACE reads, TCRdb lists each CDR3 protein once, without DNA. This sample lists tens of thousands of distinct CDR3 sequences; its ten largest clones have roughly a quarter. The sample comprised memory CD8+ T cells from blood. Source of these receptors: a human donor in good health. Some clones in this sample may be carry-over from other donors' samples.

The CDR3 spells CSARDLSGYEQYF. This chain links TRBV20-1 with TRBJ2-7. The CDR3 has 13 residues. Germline CDR1 and CDR2: DFQATT and SNEGSKA (reference sequence).

The chain is built from TRBV23-1 and TRBJ2-3; the D call from TCRdb, TRBD2, cannot be confirmed without DNA. TRBV23-1 counts as an open reading frame of uncertain function. There are 15 residues in the CDR3. CDR3 sequence: CASSPLAASTDTQYF.

This chain uses TRBV3-1 with TRBJ2-5. Germline loops: CDR1 LGHDT, CDR2 YNNKEL (reference sequence). The CDR3 loop spans 17 amino acids. Here the CDR3 reads CASSQVQGSGPQETQYF.

V and J are TRBV4-1 and TRBJ2-1; as DNA is missing, the TRBD2 call by TCRdb cannot be tested. The CDR3 contains 16 residues. CDR1 MGHRA and CDR2 YSYEKL come from the germline V gene. The CDR3 reads CASSRGTSGGAGEQFF.

The CDR3 loop reads CASSLPGNRYTGELFF. This chain joins TRBV12-3 or TRBV12-4 and TRBJ2-2; TCRdb gives TRBD1 as the D gene, but with no DNA this cannot be confirmed. The length of the CDR3 is 16 residues.

This sequence joins TRBV4-1 and TRBJ2-7; the TCRdb call, TRBD2, lacks DNA for checking. The CDR3 is 15 residues long. Per the germline V gene, CDR1 is MGHRA and CDR2 is YSYEKL. The CDR3 sequence is CASSQGLAGVGEQYF.

This sequence joins TRBV7-8 and TRBJ1-2. The V gene's germline CDR1 is SGHVS and CDR2 FQNEAQ. CDR3 length equals 12 residues. The CDR3: CASSLDSRGYTF.

This chain joins TRBV6-2 or TRBV6-3 and TRBJ2-3; TCRdb outputs TRBD1, but without DNA this stays unchecked. This CDR3 comprises 14 residues. The V gene's germline CDR1 is MNHEY and CDR2 SVGEGT. Here the CDR3 reads CASTTGTFTDTQYF.

This chain uses TRBV4-3 with TRBJ2-3; with no DNA, the TCRdb D assignment of TRBD1 cannot be verified. Germline V gene sequence: CDR1 LGHNA, CDR2 YSLEER. The CDR3 extends over 16 amino acids. The CDR3 reads CASSHRRGDYTDTQYF.

CDR3: CSVEGDPREQYF. The V and J genes are TRBV29-1 and TRBJ2-7; TCRdb reports TRBD1, a call that lacks DNA to check it against. The CDR3 runs 12 residues. Germline V gene lookup returns CDR1 SQVTM and CDR2 ANQGSEA.

This CDR3 is CASSPGQGRADTQYF. This chain joins TRBV28 and TRBJ2-3; TCRdb outputs TRBD1, but without DNA this stays unchecked. This CDR3 has 15 amino acids. Looked up from germline, CDR1 is MDHEN and CDR2 is SYDVKM.